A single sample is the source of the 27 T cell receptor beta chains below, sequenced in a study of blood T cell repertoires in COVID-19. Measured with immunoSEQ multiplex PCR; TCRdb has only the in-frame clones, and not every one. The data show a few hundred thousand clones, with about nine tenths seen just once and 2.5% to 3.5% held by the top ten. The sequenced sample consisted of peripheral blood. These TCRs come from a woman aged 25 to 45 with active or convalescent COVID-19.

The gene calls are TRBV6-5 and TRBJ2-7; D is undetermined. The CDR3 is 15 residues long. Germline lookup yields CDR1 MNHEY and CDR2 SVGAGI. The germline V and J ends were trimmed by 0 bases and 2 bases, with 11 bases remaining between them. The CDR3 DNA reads TGTGCCAGCAGTTACTCGATAGACATAACCTACGAGCAGTACTTC. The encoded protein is CASSYSIDITYEQYF.

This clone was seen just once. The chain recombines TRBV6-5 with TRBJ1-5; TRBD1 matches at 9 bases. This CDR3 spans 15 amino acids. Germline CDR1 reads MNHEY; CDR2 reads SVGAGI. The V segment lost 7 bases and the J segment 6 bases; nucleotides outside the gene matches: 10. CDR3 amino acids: CASTLLTGGSQPQHF. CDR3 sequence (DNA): TGTGCCAGCACCCTCCTGACAGGGGGGAGTCAGCCCCAGCATTTT.

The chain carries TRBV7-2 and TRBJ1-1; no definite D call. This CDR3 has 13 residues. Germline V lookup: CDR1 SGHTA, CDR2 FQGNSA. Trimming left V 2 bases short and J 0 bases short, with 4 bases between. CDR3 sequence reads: CASSLILNTEAFF. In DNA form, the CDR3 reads TGTGCCAGCAGCTTAATCTTGAACACTGAAGCTTTCTTT.

The CDR3 loop is CASSQSQGYEQYF. In DNA, the CDR3 is TGTGCCAGCAGCCAAAGTCAGGGCTACGAGCAGTACTTC. V and J are TRBV7-2 and TRBJ2-7, with D possibly TRBD1 on 5 matching bases. This CDR3 is built from 13 residues. The V gene lost 5 bases and the J gene lost 3 bases, with 11 bases spanning the gap. Germline-derived CDR1 and CDR2 are SGHTA and FQGNSA. Using reference TRBV7-2 and TRBJ2-7 for the parts outside the CDR3, the full variable domain is GAGVSQSPSNKVTEKGKDVELRCDPISGHTALYWYRQSLGQGLEFLIYFQGNSAPDKSGLPSDRFSAERTGGSVSTLTIQRTQQEDSAVYLCASSQSQGYEQYFGPGTRLTVT.

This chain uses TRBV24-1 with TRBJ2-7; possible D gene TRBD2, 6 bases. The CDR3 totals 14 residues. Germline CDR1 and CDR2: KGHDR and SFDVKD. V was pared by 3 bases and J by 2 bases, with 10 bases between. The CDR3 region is CATSDGGSPYEQYF. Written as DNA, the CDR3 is TGTGCCACCAGTGATGGAGGGTCCCCCTACGAGCAGTACTTC.

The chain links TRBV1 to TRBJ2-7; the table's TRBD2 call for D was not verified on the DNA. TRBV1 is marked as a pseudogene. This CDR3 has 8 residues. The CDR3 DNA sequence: TGCACCAGCAGGGGGGGGCGGTTC. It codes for CTSRGGRF.

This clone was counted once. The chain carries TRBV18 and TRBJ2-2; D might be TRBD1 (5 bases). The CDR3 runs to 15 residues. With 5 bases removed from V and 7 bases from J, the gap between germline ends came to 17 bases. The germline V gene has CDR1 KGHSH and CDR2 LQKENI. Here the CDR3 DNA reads TGTGCCAGCTCAATTACCTTTCAGGGAATCGGGGAGCTGTTTTTT. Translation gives CASSITFQGIGELFF.

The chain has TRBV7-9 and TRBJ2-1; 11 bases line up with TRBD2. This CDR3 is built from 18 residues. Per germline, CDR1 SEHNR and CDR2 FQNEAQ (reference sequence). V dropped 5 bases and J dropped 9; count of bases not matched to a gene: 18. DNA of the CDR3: TGTGCCAGCAGCCCCCACGGAATACTAGCGGGGGTCAGGGTTGAGCAGTTCTTC. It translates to CASSPHGILAGVRVEQFF.

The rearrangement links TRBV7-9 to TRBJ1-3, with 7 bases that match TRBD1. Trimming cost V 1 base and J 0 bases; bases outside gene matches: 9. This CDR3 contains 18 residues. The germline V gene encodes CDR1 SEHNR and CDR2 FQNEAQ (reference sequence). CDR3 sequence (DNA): TGTGCCAGCAGCTTAGGACAGGGTCCCCTTCTCTCTGGAAACACCATATATTTT. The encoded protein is CASSLGQGPLLSGNTIYF. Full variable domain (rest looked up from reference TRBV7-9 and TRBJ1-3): DTGVSQNPRHKITKRGQNVTFRCDPISEHNRLYWYRQTLGQGPEFLTYFQNEAQLEKSRLLSDRFSAERPKGSFSTLEIQRTEQGDSAMYLCASSLGQGPLLSGNTIYFGEGSWLTVV.

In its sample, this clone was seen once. This CDR3 reads CASSQFREGKAGYGYTF. In DNA, the CDR3 is TGTGCCAGCAGCCAGTTTCGGGAAGGGAAGGCCGGCTATGGCTACACCTTC. The rearrangement links TRBV11-2 to TRBJ1-2; D gene uncertain. This CDR3 is 17 amino acids long. V lost 5 bases to trimming and J lost 4 bases, with 23 bases between them. Germline lookup yields CDR1 SGHAT and CDR2 FQNNGV.

CDR3 sequence: CASSQDTHGSGSRAQYTQYF. The CDR3 DNA follows: TGCGCCAGCAGCCAAGATACCCACGGGAGCGGGAGTCGGGCGCAATATACGCAGTATTTT. This sequence joins TRBV4-3 and TRBJ2-3, with TRBD2 matching over 8 bases. Germline CDR1 is LGHNA and CDR2 is YSLEER. The junction had 21 bases not matched to a gene; V was cut back by 0 bases and J by 7 bases. The CDR3 has 20 residues.

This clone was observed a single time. Written as DNA, the CDR3 is TGTGCCCCTCTGGGGGGGGGCGGCTACGAGCAGTACTTC. Amino acid sequence: CAPLGGGGYEQYF. The V gene is TRBV24-1, the J gene TRBJ2-7; the D gene is possibly TRBD2 (7 bases). This CDR3 comprises 13 residues. V dropped 12 bases and J dropped 3 bases, with 17 bases sitting between them. Per the germline V gene, CDR1 is KGHDR and CDR2 is SFDVKD.

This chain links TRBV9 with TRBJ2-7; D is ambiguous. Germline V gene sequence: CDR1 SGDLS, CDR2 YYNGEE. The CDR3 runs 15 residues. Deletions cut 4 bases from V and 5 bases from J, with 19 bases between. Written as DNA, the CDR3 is TGTGCCAGCAGCCCTCAATCCCAGGCCCCCGACGAGCAGTACTTC. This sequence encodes CASSPQSQAPDEQYF.

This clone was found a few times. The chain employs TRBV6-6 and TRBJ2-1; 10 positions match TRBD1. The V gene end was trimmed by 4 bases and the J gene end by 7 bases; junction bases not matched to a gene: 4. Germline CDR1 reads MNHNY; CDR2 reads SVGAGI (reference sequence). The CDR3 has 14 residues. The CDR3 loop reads CASSSGDRGNEQFF. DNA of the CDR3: TGTGCCAGCAGTTCTGGGGACAGGGGAAATGAGCAGTTCTTC.

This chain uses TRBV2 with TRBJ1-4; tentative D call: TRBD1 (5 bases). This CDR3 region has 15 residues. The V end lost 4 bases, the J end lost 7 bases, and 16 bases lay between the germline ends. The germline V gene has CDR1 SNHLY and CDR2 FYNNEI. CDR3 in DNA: TGTGCCAGCAGTGGGGCCCAAAGAAGGGGTGAAAAACTGTTTTTT. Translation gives CASSGAQRRGEKLFF.

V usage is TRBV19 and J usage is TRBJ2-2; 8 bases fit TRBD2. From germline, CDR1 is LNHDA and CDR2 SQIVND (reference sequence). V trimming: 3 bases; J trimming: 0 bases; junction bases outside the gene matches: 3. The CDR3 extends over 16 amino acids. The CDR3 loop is CASSITAGANTGELFF. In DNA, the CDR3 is TGTGCCAGTAGTATTACAGCGGGGGCGAACACCGGGGAGCTGTTTTTT.

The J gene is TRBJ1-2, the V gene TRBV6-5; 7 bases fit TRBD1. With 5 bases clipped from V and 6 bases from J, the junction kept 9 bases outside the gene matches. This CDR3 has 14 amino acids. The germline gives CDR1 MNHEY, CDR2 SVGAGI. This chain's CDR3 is CASSPRQGIHGYTF. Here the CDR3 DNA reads TGTGCCAGCAGTCCGCGACAGGGAATCCATGGCTACACCTTC.

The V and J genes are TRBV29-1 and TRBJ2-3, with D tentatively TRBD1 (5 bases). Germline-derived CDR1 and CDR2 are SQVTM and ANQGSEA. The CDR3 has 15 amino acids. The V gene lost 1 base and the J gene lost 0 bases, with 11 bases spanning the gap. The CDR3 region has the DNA TGCAGCGTTGAAGGGAGTCAGGGAAGCACAGATACGCAGTATTTT. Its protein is CSVEGSQGSTDTQYF.

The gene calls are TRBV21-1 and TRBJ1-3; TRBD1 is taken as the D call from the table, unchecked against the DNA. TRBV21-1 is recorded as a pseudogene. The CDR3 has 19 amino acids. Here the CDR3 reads CASSSPDKGVRRLGNTIYF. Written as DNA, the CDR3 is TGTGCCAGCAGCTCGCCGGACAAAGGGGTACGTAGATTGGGGAACACCATATATTTT.

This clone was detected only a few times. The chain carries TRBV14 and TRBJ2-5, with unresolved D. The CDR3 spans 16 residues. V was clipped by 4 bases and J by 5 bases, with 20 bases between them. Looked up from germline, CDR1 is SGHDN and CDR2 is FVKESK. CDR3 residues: CASSLGEIPRLETQYF. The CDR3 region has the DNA TGTGCCAGCAGCCTTGGAGAGATCCCACGGCTGGAGACCCAGTACTTC.

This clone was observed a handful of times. The chain's CDR3 is CASSIDGLRPEGPQHF. The CDR3 DNA reads TGTGCCAGTAGTATAGATGGATTGAGGCCGGAGGGGCCCCAGCATTTT. J is TRBJ1-5 and V is TRBV19; D call uncertain. CDR1 is LNHDA and CDR2 is SQIVND in the germline V gene (reference sequence). The V gene lost 0 bases and the J gene lost 9 bases, with 18 bases spanning the gap. The CDR3 totals 16 residues.

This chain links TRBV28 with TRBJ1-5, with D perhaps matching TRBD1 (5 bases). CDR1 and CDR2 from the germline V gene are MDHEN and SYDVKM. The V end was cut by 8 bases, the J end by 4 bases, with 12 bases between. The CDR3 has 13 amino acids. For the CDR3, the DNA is TGTGCCAGCGGGGGGGACGGTAATCAGCCCCAGCATTTT. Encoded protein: CASGGDGNQPQHF.

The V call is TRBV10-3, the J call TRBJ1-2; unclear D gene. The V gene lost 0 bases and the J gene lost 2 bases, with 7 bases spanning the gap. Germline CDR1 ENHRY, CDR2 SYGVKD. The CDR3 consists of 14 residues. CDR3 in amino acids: CAISESIENYGYTF. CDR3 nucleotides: TGTGCCATCAGTGAGTCGATAGAAAACTATGGCTACACCTTC.

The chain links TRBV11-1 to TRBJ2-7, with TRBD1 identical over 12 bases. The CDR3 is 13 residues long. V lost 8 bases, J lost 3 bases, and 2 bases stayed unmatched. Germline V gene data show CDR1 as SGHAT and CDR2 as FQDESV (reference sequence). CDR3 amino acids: CASGDRGLYEQYF. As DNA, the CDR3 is TGTGCCAGCGGGGACAGGGGGCTCTACGAGCAGTACTTC.

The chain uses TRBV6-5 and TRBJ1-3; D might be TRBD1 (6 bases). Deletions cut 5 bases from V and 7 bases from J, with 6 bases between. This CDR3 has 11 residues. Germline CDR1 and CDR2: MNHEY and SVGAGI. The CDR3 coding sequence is TGTGCCAGCAGTCAGGGGAACACCATATATTTT. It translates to CASSQGNTIYF.

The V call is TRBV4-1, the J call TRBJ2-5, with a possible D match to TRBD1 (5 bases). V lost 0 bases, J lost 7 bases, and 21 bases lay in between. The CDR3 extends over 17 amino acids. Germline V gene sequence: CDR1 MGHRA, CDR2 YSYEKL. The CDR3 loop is CASSQEQQVGGFRTQYF. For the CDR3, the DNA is TGCGCCAGCAGCCAAGAGCAACAGGTCGGTGGTTTCCGGACCCAGTACTTC.

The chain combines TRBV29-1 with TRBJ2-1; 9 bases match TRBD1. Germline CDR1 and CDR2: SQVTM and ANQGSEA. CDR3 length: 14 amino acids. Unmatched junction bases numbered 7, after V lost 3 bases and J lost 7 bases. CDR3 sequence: CSVERGQGWNEQFF. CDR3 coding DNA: TGCAGCGTTGAGCGGGGACAGGGTTGGAATGAGCAGTTCTTC.